What follows describes a single T cell receptor beta chain. These data belong to a study of cytomegalovirus exposure and HLA in healthy donors. This CDR3 has 12 amino acids. Per germline, CDR1 MDHEN and CDR2 SYDVKM. V was clipped by 3 bases and J by 8 bases; unmatched bases: 3. Each of the donors was a healthy bone marrow donor. The PCR made use of 60 Vbeta and 13 Jbeta primers. Clones were sequenced by immunoSEQ multiplex PCR, and TCRdb holds only the in-frame ones, with some missing. The sample has 90,000 to 100,000 clones; roughly 70% are singletons. The clonotype was recovered from a male donor in good health and CMV-seronegative. Sequenced material: PBMCs. This chain connects TRBV28 to TRBJ1-2; the match to TRBD1 covers 7 bases. The CDR3: CASSFSGGGYTF. DNA for the CDR3: TGTGCCAGCAGTTTTTCAGGGGGAGGCTACACCTTC.